A single sample is the source of the 5 T cell receptor beta chains below, sequenced in a study of blood T cells in healthy people across ages. Sample-barcoded 5' priming and a J-beta primer mix drove a second PCR of 7 to 11 cycles. One entry per CDR3 protein results from TCRdb running MiXCR on the 5' RACE reads. The data hold 270,000 or so distinct CDR3 sequences, with roughly 27% observed a single time. The sequencing sample was made of blood. The receptors come from a woman aged 65 to 85 in good health.

There are a few counts of this clonotype. The conserved final phenylalanine or tryptophan is absent from the CDR3, which likely points to a read error. The gene calls are TRBV5-1 and TRBJ2-3; 11 nucleotides line up with TRBD2. Germline values: CDR1 SGHRS, CDR2 YFSETQ. Trimming at V came to 1 base and at J to 1 base, leaving 5 bases not matched to a gene. The CDR3 has 17 residues. In DNA, the CDR3 is TGCGCCAGCAGCTTGAAACTAGCGGGAGATGGCACAGATACGCAGTATCTT. It encodes CASSLKLAGDGTDTQYL.

CDR3 sequence: CASSREQAGSYNEQFF. CDR3 in DNA: TGCGCCAGCAGCCGAGAGCAAGCGGGGTCCTACAATGAGCAGTTCTTC. This chain connects TRBV4-3 to TRBJ2-1; 7 bases match TRBD2. V lost 4 bases to trimming and J lost 1 base; unmatched junction nucleotides: 7. Germline V gene data show CDR1 as LGHNA and CDR2 as YSLEER. There are 16 residues in the CDR3.

V gene TRBV5-4 combines with J gene TRBJ2-5; D may correspond to TRBD1 or TRBD2 (5 bases each). Deletions cut 0 bases from V and 5 bases from J, with 8 bases between. This CDR3 is 13 amino acids long. Germline V gene sequence: CDR1 SGHNT, CDR2 YYREEE (reference sequence). CDR3 sequence reads: CASSLAEGETQYF. CDR3 sequence (DNA): TGTGCCAGCAGCTTGGCCGAGGGGGAGACCCAGTACTTC.

The chain employs TRBV4-1 and TRBJ1-2, with D unclear. CDR3 length: 15 amino acids. Trimming removed 0 bases from V and 4 bases from J, with 12 bases in between. Per germline, CDR1 MGHRA and CDR2 YSYEKL. CDR3 region: CASSQDPRQLYGYTF. The CDR3 DNA is TGCGCCAGCAGCCAAGATCCTAGGCAGCTCTATGGCTACACCTTC.

The chain recombines TRBV27 with TRBJ1-2, with 9 bases matching TRBD1. Germline V gene lookup returns CDR1 MNHEY and CDR2 SMNVEV (reference sequence). V dropped 3 bases and J dropped 4; count of bases not matched to a gene: 9. The CDR3 has 16 amino acids. CDR3 loop: CASSFHDRGTAYGYTF. CDR3 coding DNA: TGTGCCAGCAGTTTCCACGACAGGGGGACGGCCTATGGCTACACCTTC.